This TCR beta chain is from a study of CD4+ T cells in melanoma. Overall study results and limits: A reported correlation linked neoantigen-specific CD4+ T cells to CD8+, macrophage and B cell function. Diverse differentiation states were reported for melanoma neoantigen-specific CD4+ T cells.

The repertoire was sequenced with immunoSEQ multiplex PCR; TCRdb's copy has only in-frame clones and lacks some. The sample lists about 140,000 clones, around nine tenths seen once, with 1.5% to 1.7% in the top ten. CDR3 length equals 14 residues. The V end lost 5 bases, the J end lost 2 bases, and 13 bases lay between the germline ends. Germline CDR1 is SEHNR and CDR2 is FQNEAQ (reference sequence). In the case of this clone: Its antigen is currently unknown.

This chain links TRBV7-9 with TRBJ2-7, with D possibly matching TRBD2 (5 bases). This receptor was obtained from a human donor with melanoma. CDR3 region: CASSPARVPYEQYF. The CDR3 nucleotides read TGTGCCAGCAGCCCGGCGCGGGTCCCCTACGAGCAGTACTTC.